These 28 T cell receptor beta chains share one sample of origin, sequenced in a study of OX40 agonist ivuxolimab in advanced cancers. Produced via immunoSEQ multiplex PCR; TCRdb's table is partial and in-frame only. The sample lists about 86,000 clones, approximately 92% occurring once. Specimen: CD4+ or CD8+ T cells sorted from blood, collected in a trial of the OX40 agonist ivuxolimab. All receptors come from an adult with an advanced solid tumor such as melanoma, head and neck, liver or kidney cancer.

The chain joins TRBV2 to TRBJ2-1, with TRBD2 matching over 12 bases. CDR1 and CDR2 (germline): SNHLY, FYNNEI. The CDR3 totals 15 residues. The ends lost 3 bases at V and 9 bases at J; junction bases unmatched: 6. The CDR3 sequence is CASSDILAGGGEQFF. In DNA form, the CDR3 reads TGTGCCAGCAGTGATATACTAGCGGGGGGTGGTGAGCAGTTCTTC.

The CDR3 is CASSANPLGSPYNEQFF. The DNA for the CDR3 is TGTGCCAGCAGCGCAAACCCCCTAGGTAGTCCCTACAATGAGCAGTTCTTC. The chain is built from TRBV5-4 and TRBJ2-1, with no clear D. Between the trimmed V and J ends, which lost 4 bases and 2 bases, there was a span of 19 bases. Germline V gene sequence: CDR1 SGHNT, CDR2 YYREEE (reference sequence). The length of the CDR3 is 17 residues.

The chain links TRBV7-2 to TRBJ1-5; D uncertain. CDR3 size: 15 residues. The V and J ends lost 5 bases and 0 bases respectively, with 11 bases between them. Per germline, CDR1 SGHTA and CDR2 FQGNSA. The DNA for the CDR3 is TGTGCCAGCAGCGACGGCCGGAATAGCAATCAGCCCCAGCATTTT. Translating it yields CASSDGRNSNQPQHF.

The CDR3 sequence: CASSPRIQNTEAFF. For the CDR3, the DNA is TGTGCCAGCAGCCCCCGTATACAGAACACTGAAGCTTTCTTT. The J gene is TRBJ1-1, the V gene TRBV7-8, with D unresolved. This CDR3 region has 14 residues. Germline CDR1 SGHVS, CDR2 FQNEAQ. V was cut by 5 bases and J by 1 base, with 11 bases left in between.

The CDR3 DNA sequence: TGCAGCGCCAAAAGGGGGGACTTTGAGCAGTTCTTC. Its translation: CSAKRGDFEQFF. The chain has TRBV29-1 and TRBJ2-1, with D perhaps assigned TRBD1 or TRBD2 (6 bases each). Between the trimmed V and J ends, which lost 7 bases and 9 bases, there was a span of 16 bases. The CDR3 runs to 12 residues. Germline V gene sequence: CDR1 SQVTM, CDR2 ANQGSEA.

This clone was counted once. V is TRBV2 and J is TRBJ1-6; D is unclear. Germline CDR1 SNHLY, CDR2 FYNNEI. Trimming removed 0 bases from V and 6 bases from J, with 6 bases in between. This CDR3 contains 14 residues. CDR3 in amino acids: CASSEARGNSPLHF. The CDR3 DNA is TGTGCCAGCAGTGAAGCGCGAGGTAATTCACCCCTCCACTTT.

The chain recombines TRBV5-6 with TRBJ2-7, with D possibly being TRBD1 (8 bases). The CDR3 is 14 residues long. V gave up 1 base and J gave up 4 bases, with 12 bases separating them. Germline loops: CDR1 SGHDT, CDR2 YYEEEE. The DNA of the CDR3 is TGTGCCAGCAGCTTGACAGGGGGGGCGTACGAGCAGTACTTC. Translated, it gives CASSLTGGAYEQYF.

The J gene is TRBJ2-3, the V gene TRBV5-1, with 10 bases matching TRBD2. V lost 0 bases, J lost 3 bases, and 4 bases stayed unmatched. CDR3 size: 16 residues. The germline CDR1 and CDR2 sequences are SGHRS and YFSETQ. CDR3 region: CASSLERGGSTDTQYF. The CDR3 bases are TGCGCCAGCAGCTTGGAGCGGGGGGGCTCAACAGATACGCAGTATTTT. Full variable domain (outside the CDR3, taken from reference TRBV5-1 and TRBJ2-3): KAGVTQTPRYLIKTRGQQVTLSCSPISGHRSVSWYQQTPGQGLQFLFEYFSETQRNKGNFPGRFSGRQFSNSRSEMNVSTLELGDSALYLCASSLERGGSTDTQYFGPGTRLTVL.

The V and J genes are TRBV10-3 and TRBJ1-1; 9 positions match TRBD1. This CDR3 spans 12 amino acids. Germline trimming cut 10 bases from V and 5 bases from J; bases unmatched to any gene: 5. CDR1 is ENHRY, CDR2 SYGVKD, per germline. CDR3 DNA sequence: TGTGCCACATCGACAGGGGGAACTGAAGCTTTCTTT. Translation gives CATSTGGTEAFF.

This chain connects TRBV28 to TRBJ2-7; perhaps TRBD1 as D (6 bases). CDR3 length: 14 residues. CDR1 and CDR2 (germline): MDHEN, SYDVKM. V lost 1 base, J lost 1 base, and 8 bases lay in between. CDR3 DNA sequence: TGTGCCAGCAGTTTATATGGGACATCCTACGAGCAGTACTTC. It yields the protein CASSLYGTSYEQYF.

This clone was seen once. This chain joins TRBV2 and TRBJ1-6, with 10 bases fitting TRBD1. CDR1 is SNHLY, CDR2 FYNNEI, per germline. V gave up 5 bases and J gave up 7 bases; unmatched junction bases: 14. The CDR3 covers 18 residues. The CDR3 coding sequence is TGTGCCAGCAGTTACCCCCCGGGACAGGGGATCCGGAATTCACCCCTCCACTTT. Protein sequence: CASSYPPGQGIRNSPLHF. Together with reference TRBV2 and TRBJ1-6, the CDR3 gives the full variable domain: EPEVTQTPSHQVTQMGQEVILRCVPISNHLYFYWYRQILGQKVEFLVSFYNNEISEKSEIFDDQFSVERPDGSNFTLKIRSTKLEDSAMYFCASSYPPGQGIRNSPLHFGNGTRLTVT.

The chain uses TRBV9 and TRBJ2-7; 7 bases fit TRBD2. Germline CDR1 SGDLS, CDR2 YYNGEE. This CDR3 is 15 amino acids long. The junction had 6 bases not matched to a gene; V was cut back by 1 base and J by 2 bases. For the CDR3, the DNA is TGTGCCAGCAGCGTAACCAGCGGGAATACCTACGAGCAGTACTTC. This sequence encodes CASSVTSGNTYEQYF.

This chain joins TRBV19 and TRBJ2-5; tentative D call: TRBD2 (5 bases). V lost 3 bases and J lost 5, with 7 bases in between. The CDR3 length is 12 residues. The V gene's germline CDR1 is LNHDA and CDR2 SQIVND (reference sequence). The CDR3, as DNA: TGTGCCAGTAGTATTCGAGGGGAGACCCAGTACTTC. It encodes CASSIRGETQYF. Supplemented by reference TRBV19 and TRBJ2-5, the full variable domain reads DGGITQSPKYLFRKEGQNVTLSCEQNLNHDAMYWYRQDPGQGLRLIYYSQIVNDFQKGDIAEGYSVSREKKESFPLTVTSAQKNPTAFYLCASSIRGETQYFGPGTRLLVL.

This chain joins TRBV6-5 and TRBJ2-3, with 9 bases fitting TRBD2. This CDR3 contains 14 residues. V lost 8 bases to trimming and J lost 8 bases; unmatched junction nucleotides: 11. CDR1 is MNHEY and CDR2 is SVGAGI in the germline V gene. The CDR3 DNA is TGTGCCAGCTCCCGCGGGGGGGTTCGGGGTACGCAGTATTTT. Protein: CASSRGGVRGTQYF.

V usage is TRBV7-3 and J usage is TRBJ2-2; D gene uncertain. V was cut by 5 bases and J by 6 bases, with 10 bases left in between. The germline V gene has CDR1 SGHTA and CDR2 FQGTGA. The CDR3 has 13 amino acids. Here the CDR3 reads CASSLSPSGELFF. In DNA form, the CDR3 reads TGTGCCAGCAGCCTAAGCCCGTCCGGGGAGCTGTTTTTT.

This sequence joins TRBV18 and TRBJ1-1; TRBD1 might be the D (6 bases). Germline CDR1 and CDR2: KGHSH and LQKENI. The CDR3 sequence is 13 residues long. The V gene lost 5 bases and the J gene lost 6 bases, with 13 bases spanning the gap. The CDR3 sequence is CASSAQGNAEAFF. The CDR3 DNA sequence: TGTGCCAGCTCAGCACAGGGCAACGCTGAAGCTTTCTTT.

V and J are TRBV7-9 and TRBJ1-1, with D uncertain. The CDR3 is 13 amino acids. From germline, CDR1 is SEHNR and CDR2 FQNEAQ (reference sequence). V was cut by 3 bases and J by 1 base, with 6 bases left in between. CDR3 in amino acids: CASSFMGNTEAFF. CDR3 DNA: TGTGCCAGCAGCTTTATGGGGAACACTGAAGCTTTCTTT.

This clone showed up just a few times. The rearrangement uses TRBV21-1 and TRBJ2-7; TRBD1, the table's D call, was not compared with the DNA. TRBV21-1 is a recognized pseudogene. The CDR3 sequence is 15 residues long. In DNA form, the CDR3 reads TGTGCCAGCAGCAAAGCGCCAGGGGATGACTACGAGCAGTACGTC. It yields the protein CASSKAPGDDYEQYV.

The V and J genes are TRBV28 and TRBJ1-4, with D possibly TRBD1 on 5 matching bases. Trimming took 2 bases from V and 10 from J, leaving 11 bases between them. This CDR3 spans 13 amino acids. Germline V gene data show CDR1 as MDHEN and CDR2 as SYDVKM. The CDR3 coding sequence is TGTGCCAGCAGTTTAAGGGGTCTCGGAAAACTGTTTTTT. Protein product: CASSLRGLGKLFF.

V gene TRBV6-5 combines with J gene TRBJ2-2; 10 bases match TRBD2. J lost 4 bases, V lost 0 bases, and 2 bases had no gene match. Germline CDR1 is MNHEY and CDR2 is SVGAGI. The CDR3 totals 16 residues. CDR3 nucleotide sequence: TGTGCCAGCAGTTACTCACTAGCGGGAAGCACCGGGGAGCTGTTTTTT. This encodes CASSYSLAGSTGELFF.

V gene TRBV4-2 combines with J gene TRBJ2-3, with TRBD2 identical over 9 bases. With V trimmed by 4 bases and J by 4 bases, 0 bases remained unmatched. Per the germline V gene, CDR1 is LGHNA and CDR2 is YNFKEQ. CDR3 length: 13 amino acids. The CDR3: CASSRLAADTQYF. The CDR3 DNA follows: TGTGCCAGCAGCCGACTAGCGGCAGATACGCAGTATTTT.

The chain recombines TRBV11-2 with TRBJ2-5; the D call may be TRBD1 or TRBD2 (6 bases each). Trimming left V 5 bases short and J 3 bases short, with 10 bases between. The CDR3 spans 13 residues. Germline V CDR1 and CDR2: SGHAT, FQNNGV. DNA for the CDR3: TGTGCCAGCAGCGGCGGGACAAAAGAGACCCAGTACTTC. This gives the protein CASSGGTKETQYF.

This clone was counted once. The chain combines TRBV18 with TRBJ2-2, with 8 nucleotides matching TRBD1. CDR3 length: 19 amino acids. CDR1 is KGHSH and CDR2 is LQKENI in the germline V gene. The V segment lost 6 bases and the J segment 5 bases; nucleotides outside the gene matches: 20. CDR3 DNA: TGTGCCAGCTCCGCGTCGAAAGGCGGGACAGGCCATCAAACCGGGGAGCTGTTTTTT. Its translation: CASSASKGGTGHQTGELFF.

This sequence joins TRBV28 and TRBJ1-2; the match to TRBD1 covers 11 bases. Trimming cost V 6 bases and J 3 bases; bases outside gene matches: 9. This CDR3 spans 16 amino acids. The germline V gene has CDR1 MDHEN and CDR2 SYDVKM. The CDR3 nucleotides are TGTGCCAGCAGCACCCCGCCGGGACAGGGGGACTATGGCTACACCTTC. It specifies CASSTPPGQGDYGYTF.

The J gene is TRBJ2-7, the V gene TRBV5-4; TRBD2 might be the D (6 bases). Trimming removed 0 bases at V and 2 bases at J, with 12 bases between. The CDR3 length is 15 residues. CDR1 and CDR2 from the germline V gene are SGHNT and YYREEE (reference sequence). This CDR3 reads CASSLGREEPYEQYF. CDR3 DNA sequence: TGTGCCAGCAGCTTGGGAAGGGAGGAACCCTACGAGCAGTACTTC.

The CDR3 DNA is TGTGCCAGCAGCCAAACAGGGGGCGGTCAGCCCCAGCATTTT. It specifies CASSQTGGGQPQHF. V usage is TRBV4-2 and J usage is TRBJ1-5, with TRBD1 identical over 9 bases. CDR3 length: 14 amino acids. Looked up from germline, CDR1 is LGHNA and CDR2 is YNFKEQ. J lost 6 bases, V lost 2 bases, and 2 bases had no gene match.

The rearrangement joins TRBV4-2 to TRBJ2-1; weak D call: TRBD2 (5 bases). V was trimmed by 7 bases and J by 6 bases, leaving 19 bases between them. This CDR3 has 15 amino acids. Germline CDR1 is LGHNA and CDR2 is YNFKEQ. The CDR3 region is CASNRATRDFNEQFF. In DNA, the CDR3 is TGTGCCAGCAACCGCGCCACTAGGGATTTCAATGAGCAGTTCTTC.

V usage is TRBV5-4 and J usage is TRBJ1-1; no definite D call. The V gene's germline CDR1 is SGHNT and CDR2 YYREEE (reference sequence). There are 12 residues in the CDR3. V was pared by 5 bases and J by 1 base, with 6 bases between. CDR3 amino acids: CASSSENTEAFF. The CDR3 region has the DNA TGTGCCAGCAGTTCGGAGAACACTGAAGCTTTCTTT.